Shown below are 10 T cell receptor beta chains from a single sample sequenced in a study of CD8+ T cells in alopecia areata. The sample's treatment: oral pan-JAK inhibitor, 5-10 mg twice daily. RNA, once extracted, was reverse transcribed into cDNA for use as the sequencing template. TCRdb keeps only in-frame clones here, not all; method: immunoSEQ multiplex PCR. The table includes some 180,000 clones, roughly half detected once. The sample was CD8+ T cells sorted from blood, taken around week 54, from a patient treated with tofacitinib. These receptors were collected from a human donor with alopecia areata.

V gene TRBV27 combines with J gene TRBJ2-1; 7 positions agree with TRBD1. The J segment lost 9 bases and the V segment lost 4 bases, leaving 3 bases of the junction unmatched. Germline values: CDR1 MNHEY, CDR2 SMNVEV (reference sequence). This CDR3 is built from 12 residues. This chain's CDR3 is CASSSTGVEQFF. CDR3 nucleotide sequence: TGTGCCAGCAGTTCTACAGGGGTTGAGCAGTTCTTC.

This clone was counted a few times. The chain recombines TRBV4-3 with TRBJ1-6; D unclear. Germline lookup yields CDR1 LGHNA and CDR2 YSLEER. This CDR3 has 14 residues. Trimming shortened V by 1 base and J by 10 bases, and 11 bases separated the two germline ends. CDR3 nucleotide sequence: TGCGCCAGCAGCCAAGTACACAGTAGGTCACCCCTCCACTTT. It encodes CASSQVHSRSPLHF.

The CDR3, as DNA: TGTGCCAGCAGTGAAGCGCGAGGGGGTCAGCCCCAGCATTTT. It encodes CASSEARGGQPQHF. This rearrangement joins TRBV2 to TRBJ1-5; perhaps TRBD1 as D (6 bases). The CDR3 contains 14 residues. The ends were cut back, 0 bases at V and 6 bases at J, with 9 bases in the middle. Germline V gene sequence: CDR1 SNHLY, CDR2 FYNNEI. The whole variable domain, filled in from reference TRBV2 and TRBJ1-5, reads EPEVTQTPSHQVTQMGQEVILRCVPISNHLYFYWYRQILGQKVEFLVSFYNNEISEKSEIFDDQFSVERPDGSNFTLKIRSTKLEDSAMYFCASSEARGGQPQHFGDGTRLSIL.

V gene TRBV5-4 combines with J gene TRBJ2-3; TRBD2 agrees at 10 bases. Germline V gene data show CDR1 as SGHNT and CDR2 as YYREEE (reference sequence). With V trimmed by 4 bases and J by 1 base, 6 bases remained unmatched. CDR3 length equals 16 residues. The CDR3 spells CASSQDLAGGTDTQYF. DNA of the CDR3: TGTGCCAGCAGCCAAGATCTAGCGGGGGGCACAGATACGCAGTATTTT.

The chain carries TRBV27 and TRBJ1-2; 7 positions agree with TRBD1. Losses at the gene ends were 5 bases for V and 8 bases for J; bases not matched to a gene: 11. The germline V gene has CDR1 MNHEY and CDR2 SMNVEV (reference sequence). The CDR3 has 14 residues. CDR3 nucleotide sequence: TGTGCCAGCAGTCTCAGGGGGGAGATGGAAGGCTACACCTTC. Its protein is CASSLRGEMEGYTF.

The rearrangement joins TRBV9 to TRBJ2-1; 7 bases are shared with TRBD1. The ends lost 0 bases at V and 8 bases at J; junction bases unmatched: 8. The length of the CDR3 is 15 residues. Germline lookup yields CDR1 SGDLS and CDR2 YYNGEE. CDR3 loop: CASSVGQTGLDEQFF. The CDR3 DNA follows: TGTGCCAGCAGCGTAGGGCAGACAGGGCTCGATGAGCAGTTCTTC.

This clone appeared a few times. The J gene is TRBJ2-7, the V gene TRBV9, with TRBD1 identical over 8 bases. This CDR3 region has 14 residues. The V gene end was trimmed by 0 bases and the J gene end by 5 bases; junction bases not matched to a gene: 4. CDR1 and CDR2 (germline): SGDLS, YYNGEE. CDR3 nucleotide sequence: TGTGCCAGCAGCGTAGAGGACAGGGTCAACGAGCAGTACTTC. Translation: CASSVEDRVNEQYF. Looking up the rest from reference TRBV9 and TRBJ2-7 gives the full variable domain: DSGVTQTPKHLITATGQRVTLRCSPRSGDLSVYWYQQSLDQGLQFLIQYYNGEERAKGNILERFSAQQFPDLHSELNLSSLELGDSALYFCASSVEDRVNEQYFGPGTRLTVT.

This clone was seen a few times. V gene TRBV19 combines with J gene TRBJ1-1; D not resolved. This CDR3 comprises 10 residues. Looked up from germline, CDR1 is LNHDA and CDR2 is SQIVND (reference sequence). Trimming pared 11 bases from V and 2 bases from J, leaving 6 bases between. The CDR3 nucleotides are TGTGCCTTAAGTAACACTGAAGCTTTCTTT. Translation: CALSNTEAFF.

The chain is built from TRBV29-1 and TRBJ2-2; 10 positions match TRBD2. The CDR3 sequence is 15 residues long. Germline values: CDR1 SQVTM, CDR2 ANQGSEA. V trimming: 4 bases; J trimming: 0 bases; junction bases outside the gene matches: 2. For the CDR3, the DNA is TGCAGCGTTGTTCTAGCGGGGGCGAACACCGGGGAGCTGTTTTTT. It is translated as CSVVLAGANTGELFF.

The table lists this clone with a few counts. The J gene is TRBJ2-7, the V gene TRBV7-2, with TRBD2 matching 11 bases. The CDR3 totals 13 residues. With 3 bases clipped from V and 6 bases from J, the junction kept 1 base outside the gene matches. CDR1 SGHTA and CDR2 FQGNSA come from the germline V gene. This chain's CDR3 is CASSFGTSGEQYF. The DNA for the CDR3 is TGTGCCAGCAGCTTCGGGACTAGCGGCGAGCAGTACTTC.